This TCR beta chain is from a study of OX40 agonist ivuxolimab in advanced cancers. Study-level information: Patients were infused with ivuxolimab every 2 weeks at 0.01 to 10 mg/kg. Those enrolled were roughly 85% male, with a mean age of around 60 years and ages from roughly 23 to 80.

Concerning this clone itself: Its antigen is unidentified.

Clones were sequenced by immunoSEQ multiplex PCR, and TCRdb holds only the in-frame ones, with some missing. The table lists about 32,000 clones, roughly 79% of them singletons. Study-wide findings and caveats: Undetermined was the antigen specificity of the expanded peripheral T cells. Clones of CD4+ and CD8+ blood T cells grew by week 6 at doses of 0.1 to 3.0 mg/kg.

This CDR3 comprises 13 residues. Trimming pared 0 bases from V and 6 bases from J, leaving 9 bases between. The germline CDR1 and CDR2 sequences are SGDLS and YYNGEE. The TCR sequence derives from an adult with an advanced solid tumor such as melanoma, head and neck, liver or kidney cancer. The chain recombines TRBV9 with TRBJ1-1; D remains ambiguous. This material consisted of CD4+ or CD8+ T cells sorted from blood, taken in a trial of the OX40 agonist ivuxolimab. CDR3 sequence: CASSVVLGPEAFF. The CDR3 DNA reads as TGTGCCAGCAGCGTAGTATTGGGTCCTGAAGCTTTCTTT.